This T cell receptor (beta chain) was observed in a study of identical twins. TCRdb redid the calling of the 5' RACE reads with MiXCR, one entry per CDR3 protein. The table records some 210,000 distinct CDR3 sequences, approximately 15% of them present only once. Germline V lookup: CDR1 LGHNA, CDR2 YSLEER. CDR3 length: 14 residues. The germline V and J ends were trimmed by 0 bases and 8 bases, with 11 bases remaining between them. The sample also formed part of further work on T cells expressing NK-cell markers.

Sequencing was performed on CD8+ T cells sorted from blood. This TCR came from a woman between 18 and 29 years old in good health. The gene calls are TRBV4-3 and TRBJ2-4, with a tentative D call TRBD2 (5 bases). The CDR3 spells CASSQEAGADIQYF. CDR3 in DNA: TGCGCCAGCAGCCAAGAAGCTGGAGCGGACATTCAGTACTTC.